The T cell receptor beta chain under discussion was sequenced for a study of blood T cells in healthy people across ages. About the study: For every two T cells, template switching captured about one barcoded beta molecule.

Germline lookup yields CDR1 MNHEY and CDR2 SVGAGI. V was pared by 4 bases and J by 2 bases, with 26 bases of the junction left unmatched. CDR3 length: 21 amino acids. Then a second PCR, running about 7 to 11 cycles, was carried out with a sample-barcoded 5' primer and a J-beta primer mix. TCRdb reanalysed the 5' RACE reads using MiXCR and keeps one entry per CDR3 protein. The sample contains about 1.4 million distinct CDR3 sequences, around 55% of which appear only once. This receptor was identified in a man aged 18 to 30 in good health. The V gene is TRBV6-5, the J gene TRBJ2-7; 7 bases are shared with TRBD2. The source material was blood. CDR3 sequence: CASSWSGGGWEGLSFAYEQYF. Here the CDR3 DNA reads TGTGCCAGCAGTTGGAGCGGCGGAGGGTGGGAGGGCCTGAGCTTCGCCTACGAGCAGTACTTC.